This T cell receptor (beta chain) was sequenced in a study of blood T cell repertoires in COVID-19. Background on the study: Sites in the United States, Italy and Spain provided acute and convalescent COVID-19 samples. Nucleic acid was either cDNA or gDNA, and it came from T cells, B-cell-depleted T cells, or PBMCs.

This table comes from immunoSEQ multiplex PCR, and its TCRdb copy is limited to in-frame clones, with some not included. Seen here are approximately 100,000 clones, approximately 69% observed once, and the top ten hold around 6.3%. The CDR3 covers 14 residues. The V segment lost 0 bases and the J segment 2 bases; nucleotides outside the gene matches: 1. The germline V gene has CDR1 ENHRY and CDR2 SYGVKD. This TCR was recovered from a man older than 75 with acute or convalescent COVID-19. This rearrangement joins TRBV10-3 to TRBJ2-7; 7 bases fit TRBD2. The material sequenced was peripheral blood. The CDR3: CAISESSGAYEQYF. CDR3 DNA sequence: TGTGCCATCAGTGAGTCAAGCGGGGCCTACGAGCAGTACTTC.